These 2 T cell receptor beta chains were all obtained from the same sample, sequenced in a study of blood T cells in healthy people across ages. The second PCR ran about 6 to 12 cycles with a sample-barcoded 5' primer and J-beta primers. Using its own MiXCR run on the 5' RACE reads, TCRdb lists one record per CDR3 protein. The table lists 1.5 million to 2 million distinct CDR3 sequences, 28% of them singletons. Specimen: blood. The receptors come from a woman in her thirties in good health.

There are a few counts of this clonotype. This chain connects TRBV5-1 to TRBJ2-5; D assignment may be TRBD1 or TRBD2 (6 bases each). The CDR3 extends over 16 amino acids. Between the trimmed V and J ends, which lost 1 base and 2 bases, there was a span of 15 bases. The germline V gene encodes CDR1 SGHRS and CDR2 YFSETQ. CDR3 region: CASSLSGRRGQETQYF. The CDR3 coding sequence is TGCGCCAGCAGCTTGAGTGGCCGGAGGGGGCAAGAGACCCAGTACTTC.

In its sample, this clonotype was seen once. This may come from a read error, since a much larger clone is one base off. The chain uses TRBV20-1 and TRBJ2-7; D gene unclear. Germline V gene lookup returns CDR1 DFQATT and CDR2 SNEGSKA (reference sequence). Trimming removed 6 bases at V and 3 bases at J, with 15 bases between. The CDR3 contains 13 residues. This chain's CDR3 is CSALGQVSYEQYV. The CDR3 bases are TGCAGTGCCCTCGGGCAGGTCAGCTACGAGCAGTACGTC.